The entry below gives a single TCR beta chain sequence along with its context. Its cognate antigen is unknown. An Oncomine TCR Beta short-read assay was used to sequence the DNA from cultured CD4+ T cells. Cultured CD4+ T cells yielded the extracted genomic DNA. A single record per CDR3 protein comes from TCRdb applying MiXCR to the PCR reads. The sample holds around 9,400 distinct CDR3 sequences, around 33% seen once. This specimen belongs to a study of vaccination and CD4 T cells after COVID-19. Study information: Overlapping spike peptides of SARS-CoV-2, HCoV-NL63, HCoV-OC43 and HCoV-229E were used, and cells were stimulated with them.

The CDR3 is 14 residues long. Germline CDR1 MDHEN, CDR2 SYDVKM. V gave up 5 bases and J gave up 4 bases; unmatched junction bases: 6. Documented treatment: approximately nine-day PBMC culture with coronavirus spike peptide pools or control peptides (ViraFEST assay). Researchers collected the unexposed donor's CD4+ T cells before the COVID-19 pandemic (2011-2018). Cell culture was performed with around 2 million PBMCs per well in the presence of about 10 IU/ml IL-2 and around 9 ug/ml peptide pools. The source of this sequence is a human donor in good health. This chain joins TRBV28 and TRBJ2-5; 8 bases map to TRBD1. Sequencing was done on a sample of CD4+ T cells from blood, cultured in vitro. The CDR3 reads CASSPRQGRETQYF. In DNA, the CDR3 is TGTGCCAGCAGTCCGCGACAGGGGCGAGAGACCCAGTACTTC.